The 11 T cell receptor beta chains given below trace back to one sample, sequenced in a study of OX40 agonist ivuxolimab in advanced cancers. TCRdb's table, derived via immunoSEQ multiplex PCR, lists solely in-frame clones and lacks some. The table lists tens of thousands of clones, 80% to 90% of them singletons, with about 25% in the top ten. Sequences were derived from CD4+ or CD8+ T cells sorted from blood, sampled in a trial of the OX40 agonist ivuxolimab. The receptors were sampled from an adult with an advanced solid tumor such as melanoma, head and neck, liver or kidney cancer.

This chain joins TRBV14 and TRBJ2-7; no reliable D call. This CDR3 has 15 residues. Germline values: CDR1 SGHDN, CDR2 FVKESK. V lost 4 bases, J lost 4 bases, and 17 bases lay in between. In DNA form, the CDR3 reads TGTGCCAGCAGCCTTCGCGGATCGCCATTATACGAGCAGTACTTC. Its translation: CASSLRGSPLYEQYF.

V gene TRBV4-3 combines with J gene TRBJ1-1, with 8 bases matching TRBD1. The ends lost 0 bases at V and 11 bases at J; junction bases unmatched: 5. This CDR3 region has 13 residues. Looked up from germline, CDR1 is LGHNA and CDR2 is YSLEER. The CDR3 loop reads CASSQDSTGEAFF. CDR3 coding DNA: TGCGCCAGCAGCCAAGATTCGACAGGGGAGGCTTTCTTT.

The chain combines TRBV13 with TRBJ2-1; D is unclear. Per the germline V gene, CDR1 is PRHDT and CDR2 is FYEKMQ (reference sequence). The CDR3 length is 14 residues. V lost 1 base to trimming and J lost 3 bases, with 7 bases between them. The CDR3 region is CASSLAQFYNEQFF. DNA for the CDR3: TGTGCCAGCAGCTTAGCTCAGTTCTACAATGAGCAGTTCTTC. The entire variable domain, with the rest obtained from reference TRBV13 and TRBJ2-1, is as follows: AAGVIQSPRHLIKEKRETATLKCYPIPRHDTVYWYQQGPGQDPQFLISFYEKMQSDKGSIPDRFSAQQFSDYHSELNMSSLELGDSALYFCASSLAQFYNEQFFGPGTRLTVL.

This chain uses TRBV27 with TRBJ1-1; D gene ambiguous. Germline V gene data show CDR1 as MNHEY and CDR2 as SMNVEV (reference sequence). V was pared by 6 bases and J by 3 bases, with 23 bases between. CDR3 length equals 17 residues. CDR3: CASRTTPGESRHTEAFF. CDR3 in DNA: TGTGCCAGCAGGACCACCCCCGGTGAAAGTCGGCACACTGAAGCTTTCTTT.

The chain combines TRBV10-3 with TRBJ1-5; TRBD1 matches 7 bases. The CDR3 has 15 amino acids. V shed 0 bases and J 1 base; nucleotides not matched to a gene: 0. CDR1 is ENHRY, CDR2 SYGVKD, per germline. The CDR3 nucleotides read TGTGCCATCAGTGAGTCAGGGGGCAGCAATCAGCCCCAGCATTTT. Its protein product is CAISESGGSNQPQHF.

The genes are TRBV2 and TRBJ1-5; TRBD1 matches 11 bases. The germline V gene has CDR1 SNHLY and CDR2 FYNNEI. The junction had 12 bases not matched to a gene; V was cut back by 7 bases and J by 4 bases. CDR3 length: 17 residues. CDR3: CASNSPDRGLLNQPQHF. CDR3 bases: TGTGCCAGCAATTCCCCGGACAGGGGGCTTCTGAATCAGCCCCAGCATTTT. Full variable domain (remainder filled in from reference TRBV2 and TRBJ1-5): EPEVTQTPSHQVTQMGQEVILRCVPISNHLYFYWYRQILGQKVEFLVSFYNNEISEKSEIFDDQFSVERPDGSNFTLKIRSTKLEDSAMYFCASNSPDRGLLNQPQHFGDGTRLSIL.

This chain uses TRBV7-2 with TRBJ1-6; no definite D call. This CDR3 has 17 amino acids. CDR1 is SGHTA, CDR2 FQGNSA, per germline. With 5 bases removed from V and 0 bases from J, the gap between germline ends came to 14 bases. DNA of the CDR3: TGTGCCAGCAGCCTCCCGAAGGCTGGCTCCTATAATTCACCCCTCCACTTT. This encodes CASSLPKAGSYNSPLHF.

The chain recombines TRBV11-2 with TRBJ2-7, with 9 nucleotides matching TRBD2. CDR1 is SGHAT, CDR2 FQNNGV, per germline. The CDR3 length is 17 residues. V lost 6 bases and J lost 2; bases outside the gene matches: 14. The CDR3 nucleotides read TGTGCCAGCAGTGGAAGCTCTAGCGGGGTGTCCCCCTACGAGCAGTACTTC. It translates to CASSGSSSGVSPYEQYF.

The CDR3 DNA follows: TGTGCCAGCAGCATTTCGGCCTACAATGAGCAGTTCTTC. It encodes CASSISAYNEQFF. The chain couples TRBV6-5 to TRBJ2-1; D unresolved. Trimming took 6 bases from V and 2 from J, leaving 8 bases between them. This CDR3 is built from 13 residues. Germline CDR1 is MNHEY and CDR2 is SVGAGI.

This clone appeared once. The V call is TRBV11-2, the J call TRBJ2-3; tentative D call: TRBD2 (6 bases). Germline V gene data show CDR1 as SGHAT and CDR2 as FQNNGV. Trimming took off 0 bases at V and 4 bases at J, with 8 bases between the two ends. CDR3 length: 14 residues. The CDR3 DNA reads TGTGCCAGCAGCTTAGAATGGGGGGCAGATACGCAGTATTTT. This codes for CASSLEWGADTQYF.

V usage is TRBV7-6 and J usage is TRBJ2-1; D ambiguous. Trimming removed 1 base at V and 2 bases at J, with 9 bases between. The CDR3 is 15 amino acids. CDR1 is SGHVS and CDR2 is FNYEAQ in the germline V gene. CDR3 DNA: TGTGCCAGCAGCTTAGAGGCGGAAACCTACAATGAGCAGTTCTTC. This gives the protein CASSLEAETYNEQFF.